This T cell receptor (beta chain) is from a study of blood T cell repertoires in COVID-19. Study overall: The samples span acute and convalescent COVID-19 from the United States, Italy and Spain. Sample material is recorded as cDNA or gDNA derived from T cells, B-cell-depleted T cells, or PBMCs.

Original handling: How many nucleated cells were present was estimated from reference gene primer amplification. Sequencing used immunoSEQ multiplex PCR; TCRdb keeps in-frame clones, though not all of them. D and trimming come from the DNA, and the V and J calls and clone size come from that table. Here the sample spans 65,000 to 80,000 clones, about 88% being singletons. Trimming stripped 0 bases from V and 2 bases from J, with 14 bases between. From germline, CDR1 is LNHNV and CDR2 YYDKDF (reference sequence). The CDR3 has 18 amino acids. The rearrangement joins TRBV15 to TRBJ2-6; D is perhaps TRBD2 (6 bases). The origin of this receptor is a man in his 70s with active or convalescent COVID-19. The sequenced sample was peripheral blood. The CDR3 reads CATSRDLSGGAGANVLTF. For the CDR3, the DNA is TGTGCCACCAGCAGAGATCTTTCGGGCGGGGCTGGGGCCAACGTCCTGACTTTC. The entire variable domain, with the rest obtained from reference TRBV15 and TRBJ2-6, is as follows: DAMVIQNPRYQVTQFGKPVTLSCSQTLNHNVMYWYQQKSSQAPKLLFHYYDKDFNNEADTPDNFQSRRPNTSFCFLDIRSPGLGDTAMYLCATSRDLSGGAGANVLTFGAGSRLTVL.